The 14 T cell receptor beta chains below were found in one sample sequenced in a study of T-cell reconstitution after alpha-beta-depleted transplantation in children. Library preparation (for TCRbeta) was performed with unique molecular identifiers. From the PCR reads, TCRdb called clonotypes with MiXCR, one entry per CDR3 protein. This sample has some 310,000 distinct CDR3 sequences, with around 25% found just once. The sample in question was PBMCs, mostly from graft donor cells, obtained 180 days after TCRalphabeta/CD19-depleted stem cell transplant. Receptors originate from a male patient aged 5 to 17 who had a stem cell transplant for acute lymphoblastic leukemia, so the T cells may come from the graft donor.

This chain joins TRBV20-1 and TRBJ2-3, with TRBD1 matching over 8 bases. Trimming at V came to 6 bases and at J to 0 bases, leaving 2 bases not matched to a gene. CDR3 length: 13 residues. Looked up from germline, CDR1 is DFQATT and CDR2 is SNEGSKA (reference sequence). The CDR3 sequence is CSARTGSTDTQYF. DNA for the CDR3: TGCAGTGCCCGGACAGGGAGCACAGATACGCAGTATTTT.

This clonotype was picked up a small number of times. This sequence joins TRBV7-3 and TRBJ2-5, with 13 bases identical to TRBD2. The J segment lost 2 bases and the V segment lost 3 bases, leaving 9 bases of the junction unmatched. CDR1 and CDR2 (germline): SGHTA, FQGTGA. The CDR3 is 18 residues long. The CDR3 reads CASSFGTSGTWGQETQYF. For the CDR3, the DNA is TGTGCCAGCAGCTTCGGGACTAGCGGGACCTGGGGGCAAGAGACCCAGTACTTC.

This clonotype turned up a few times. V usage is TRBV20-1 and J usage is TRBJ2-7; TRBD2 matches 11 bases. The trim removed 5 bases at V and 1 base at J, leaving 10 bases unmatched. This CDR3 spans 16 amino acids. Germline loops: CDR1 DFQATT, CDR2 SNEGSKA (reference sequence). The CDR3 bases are TGCAGTGCTGGGCGAATAGCGGGAGGGGGATCCTACGAGCAGTACTTC. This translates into CSAGRIAGGGSYEQYF.

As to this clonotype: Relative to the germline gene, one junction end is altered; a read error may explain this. This chain's CDR3 is CATGAGVLYEQCF. Here the CDR3 DNA reads TGTGCCACCGGAGCGGGAGTATTATACGAGCAGTGCTTC. The gene calls are TRBV15 and TRBJ2-7; 8 positions match TRBD2. This CDR3 has 13 amino acids. The V gene's germline CDR1 is LNHNV and CDR2 YYDKDF (reference sequence). The variable domain in full, with the rest retrieved from reference TRBV15 and TRBJ2-7, is DAMVIQNPRYQVTQFGKPVTLSCSQTLNHNVMYWYQQKSSQAPKLLFHYYDKDFNNEADTPDNFQSRRPNTSFCFLDIRSPGLGDTAMYLCATGAGVLYEQCFGPGTRLTVT.

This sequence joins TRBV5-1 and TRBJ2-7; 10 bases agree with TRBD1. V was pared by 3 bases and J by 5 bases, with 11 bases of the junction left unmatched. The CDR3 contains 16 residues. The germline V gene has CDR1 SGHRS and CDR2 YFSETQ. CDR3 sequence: CASSWGLGDRGHEQYF. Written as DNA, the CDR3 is TGCGCCAGCAGCTGGGGATTGGGGGACAGGGGCCACGAGCAGTACTTC.

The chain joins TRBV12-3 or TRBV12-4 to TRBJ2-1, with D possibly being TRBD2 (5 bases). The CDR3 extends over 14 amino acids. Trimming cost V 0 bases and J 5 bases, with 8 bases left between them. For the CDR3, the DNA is TGTGCCAGCAGTTTAGCGGGCGGGCACAATGAGCAGTTCTTC. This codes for CASSLAGGHNEQFF.

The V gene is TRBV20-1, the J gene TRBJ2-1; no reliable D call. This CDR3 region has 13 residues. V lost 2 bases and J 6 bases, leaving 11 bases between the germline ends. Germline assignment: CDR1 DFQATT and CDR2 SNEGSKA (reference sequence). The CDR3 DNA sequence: TGCAGTGCTAGACCTAGGCTTGCCAATGAGCAGTTCTTC. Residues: CSARPRLANEQFF.

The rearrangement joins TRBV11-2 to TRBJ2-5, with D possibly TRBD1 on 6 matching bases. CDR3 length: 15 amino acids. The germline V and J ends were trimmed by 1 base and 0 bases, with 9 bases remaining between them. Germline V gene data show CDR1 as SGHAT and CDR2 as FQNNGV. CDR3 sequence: CASSLGQVDQETQYF. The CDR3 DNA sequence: TGTGCCAGCAGCTTAGGACAGGTCGACCAAGAGACCCAGTACTTC. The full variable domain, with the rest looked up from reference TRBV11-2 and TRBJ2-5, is EAGVAQSPRYKIIEKRQSVAFWCNPISGHATLYWYQQILGQGPKLLIQFQNNGVVDDSQLPKDRFSAERLKGVDSTLKIQPAKLEDSAVYLCASSLGQVDQETQYFGPGTRLLVL.

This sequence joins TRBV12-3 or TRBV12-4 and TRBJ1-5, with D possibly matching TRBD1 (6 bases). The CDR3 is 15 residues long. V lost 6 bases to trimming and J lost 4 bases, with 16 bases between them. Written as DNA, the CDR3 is TGTGCCAGCAGCTTGACCGTAGGGGGAAATCAGCCCCAGCATTTT. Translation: CASSLTVGGNQPQHF.

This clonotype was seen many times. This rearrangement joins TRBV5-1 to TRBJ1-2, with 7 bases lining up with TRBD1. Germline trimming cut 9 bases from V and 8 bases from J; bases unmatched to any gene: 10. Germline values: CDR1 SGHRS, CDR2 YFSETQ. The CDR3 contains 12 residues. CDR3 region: CAIRTGPRGYTF. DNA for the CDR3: TGCGCCATCCGGACAGGTCCAAGGGGCTACACCTTC.

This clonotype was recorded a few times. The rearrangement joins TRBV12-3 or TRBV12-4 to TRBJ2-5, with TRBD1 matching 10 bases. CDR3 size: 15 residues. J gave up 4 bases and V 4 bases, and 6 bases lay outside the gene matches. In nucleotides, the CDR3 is TGTGCCAGCAGTTCAGACAGGGGGCGTTCAGAGACCCAGTACTTC. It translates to CASSSDRGRSETQYF.

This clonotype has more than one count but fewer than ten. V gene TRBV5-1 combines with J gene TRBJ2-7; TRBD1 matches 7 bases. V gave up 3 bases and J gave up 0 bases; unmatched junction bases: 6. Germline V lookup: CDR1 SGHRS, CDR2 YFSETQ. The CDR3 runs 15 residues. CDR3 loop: CASSYTGAISYEQYF. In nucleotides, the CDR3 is TGCGCCAGCAGCTACACAGGGGCAATCTCCTACGAGCAGTACTTC.

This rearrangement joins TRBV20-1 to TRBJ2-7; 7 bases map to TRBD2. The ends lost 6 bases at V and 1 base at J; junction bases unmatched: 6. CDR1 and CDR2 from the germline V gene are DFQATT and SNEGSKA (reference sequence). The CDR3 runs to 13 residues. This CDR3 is CSAFAGVSYEQYF. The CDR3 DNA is TGCAGTGCCTTCGCGGGAGTTTCCTACGAGCAGTACTTC.

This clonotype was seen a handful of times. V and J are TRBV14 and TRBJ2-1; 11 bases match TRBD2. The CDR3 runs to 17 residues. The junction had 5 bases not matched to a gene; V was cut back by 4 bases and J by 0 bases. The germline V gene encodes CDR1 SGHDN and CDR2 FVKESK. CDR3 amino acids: CASSRGSGRASYNEQFF. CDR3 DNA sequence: TGTGCCAGCAGCCGGGGTAGCGGGAGGGCCTCCTACAATGAGCAGTTCTTC.